The 22 T cell receptor beta chains listed next were all sequenced from one sample in a study of blood T cell repertoires in COVID-19 (dated by TCRdb to about 2020). Library preparation used the immunoSEQ multiplex PCR assay. The clones in this table, taken by TCRdb from immuneACCESS, are in-frame only. Not every clone is retained; where verified, under half of the shortfall comes from an unresolved V gene, and the cause of the rest is unknown. Within this sample are hundreds of thousands of clones, with around nine tenths of them counted one time only. Approximately 7.3% of the sample lies in the top ten. Sequenced material: peripheral blood. The receptor source for this set is a woman aged 70-85 years with COVID-19, enrolled during active disease.

This chain links TRBV25-1 with TRBJ2-5, with 13 positions matching TRBD2. Germline CDR1 and CDR2: MGHDK and SYGVNS. The length of the CDR3 is 14 residues. Trimming took 2 bases from V and 14 from J; bases not matched to a gene: 8. CDR3 region: CASSEGLAGAPLYF. The CDR3 region has the DNA TGTGCCAGCAGTGAAGGACTAGCGGGGGCCCCACTCTACTTC.

In its sample, this clone was seen a few times. The chain carries TRBV28 and TRBJ1-2; D ambiguous. The CDR3 has 11 amino acids. Deletions cut 2 bases from V and 8 bases from J, with 6 bases between. Germline V lookup: CDR1 MDHEN, CDR2 SYDVKM. CDR3 sequence reads: CASSLARGYTF. The CDR3 bases are TGTGCCAGCAGTTTAGCTCGGGGCTACACCTTC.

The DNA of the CDR3 is TGTGCCAGCGACGTCGGGGGGATCGGGGAGCTGTTTTTT. Amino acid sequence: CASDVGGIGELFF. The gene calls are TRBV4-2 and TRBJ2-2; 7 bases are a match to TRBD2. The CDR3 extends over 13 amino acids. Germline assignment: CDR1 LGHNA and CDR2 YNFKEQ. The trim removed 8 bases at V and 7 bases at J, leaving 7 bases unmatched.

J is TRBJ1-1 and V is TRBV10-1, with 8 positions matching TRBD1. CDR3 length: 13 amino acids. Germline loops: CDR1 WNHNN, CDR2 SYGVQD (reference sequence). The trim removed 7 bases at V and 4 bases at J, leaving 5 bases unmatched. CDR3 in DNA: TGCGCCAGCACTGATGGACAGGGCACTGAAGCTTTCTTT. It encodes CASTDGQGTEAFF.

Concerning this clone itself: Other DNA sequences from this sample encode an identical CDR3 as well. The gene calls are TRBV7-9 and TRBJ2-3, with D perhaps matching TRBD1 (6 bases). Trimming took 7 bases from V and 0 from J, leaving 11 bases between them. This CDR3 comprises 14 residues. Germline V lookup: CDR1 SEHNR, CDR2 FQNEAQ (reference sequence). CDR3 bases: TGTGCCAGCACCGGTCAGGGGAGCACAGATACGCAGTATTTT. Protein: CASTGQGSTDTQYF.

The table lists this clone with a few counts. J is TRBJ1-2 and V is TRBV6-5; D might be TRBD1 (6 bases). The germline V gene has CDR1 MNHEY and CDR2 SVGAGI. V was clipped by 5 bases and J by 5 bases, with 18 bases between them. The CDR3 sequence is 15 residues long. DNA of the CDR3: TGTGCCAGCAGTCAAAGAACAGGGACCTCGTATGGCTACACCTTC. Its protein is CASSQRTGTSYGYTF.

The chain carries TRBV5-5 and TRBJ1-4; perhaps TRBD1 as D (5 bases). The V gene's germline CDR1 is SGHKS and CDR2 YYEKEE (reference sequence). The CDR3 has 15 residues. Trimming pared 0 bases from V and 6 bases from J, leaving 12 bases between. The CDR3 nucleotides are TGTGCCAGCAGCTTGGCGGGGGGAATAGATGAAAAACTGTTTTTT. It codes for CASSLAGGIDEKLFF.

This clone appeared once. The rearrangement links TRBV4-2 to TRBJ2-7, with a possible D match to TRBD2 (6 bases). CDR3 size: 15 residues. The V end lost 3 bases, the J end lost 6 bases, and 18 bases lay between the germline ends. The germline V gene has CDR1 LGHNA and CDR2 YNFKEQ. CDR3 bases: TGTGCCAGCAGCCAGACTTCCGGGACTTTCCTCGAGCAGTACTTC. As protein: CASSQTSGTFLEQYF.

This rearrangement joins TRBV5-4 to TRBJ2-7; TRBD2 matches 12 bases. The CDR3 contains 15 residues. Germline V gene data show CDR1 as SGHNT and CDR2 as YYREEE (reference sequence). V lost 3 bases and J lost 4; bases outside the gene matches: 5. DNA for the CDR3: TGTGCCAGCAGCTCTCTAGCGGGGGGGCTTTACGAGCAGTACTTC. This codes for CASSSLAGGLYEQYF.

The chain links TRBV6-5 to TRBJ1-1; D is undetermined. V lost 4 bases and J lost 8, with 17 bases in between. CDR1 and CDR2 from the germline V gene are MNHEY and SVGAGI. This CDR3 spans 14 amino acids. CDR3: CASSFDGGKQEAFF. The CDR3 bases are TGTGCCAGCAGTTTTGATGGAGGTAAACAGGAAGCTTTCTTT.

The chain has TRBV5-1 and TRBJ1-2, with 8 nucleotides matching TRBD1. CDR3 length: 17 amino acids. V shed 2 bases and J 6 bases; nucleotides not matched to a gene: 15. Germline V gene sequence: CDR1 SGHRS, CDR2 YFSETQ. DNA of the CDR3: TGCGCCAGCAGCTTCTCCTCCGACAGGGGAGGTTTTAATGGCTACACCTTC. Encoded protein: CASSFSSDRGGFNGYTF. Combining the CDR3 with reference TRBV5-1 and TRBJ1-2 gives the whole variable domain KAGVTQTPRYLIKTRGQQVTLSCSPISGHRSVSWYQQTPGQGLQFLFEYFSETQRNKGNFPGRFSGRQFSNSRSEMNVSTLELGDSALYLCASSFSSDRGGFNGYTFGSGTRLTVV.

This chain uses TRBV14 with TRBJ1-1; the D is unclear. Germline CDR1 SGHDN, CDR2 FVKESK. The V and J ends lost 4 bases and 1 base respectively, with 10 bases between them. This CDR3 has 14 residues. This CDR3 is CASSLTTGNTEAFF. For the CDR3, the DNA is TGTGCCAGCAGCCTTACGACGGGGAACACTGAAGCTTTCTTT. Based on the CDR3 plus reference TRBV14 and TRBJ1-1, the full variable domain is EAGVTQFPSHSVIEKGQTVTLRCDPISGHDNLYWYRRVMGKEIKFLLHFVKESKQDESGMPNNRFLAERTGGTYSTLKVQPAELEDSGVYFCASSLTTGNTEAFFGQGTRLTVV.

The CDR3 DNA reads TGTGCCAGCAGCCAATACGAGGGGGCCACCATATATTTT. This translates into CASSQYEGATIYF. This sequence joins TRBV3-1 (or the pseudogene TRBV3-2) and TRBJ1-3; 7 nucleotides agree with TRBD1. CDR1 is LGHDT, CDR2 YNNKEL, per germline (reference sequence). The CDR3 spans 13 residues. Trimming removed 2 bases from V and 9 bases from J; junction bases left unmatched: 4.

V is TRBV24-1 and J is TRBJ2-1, with unresolved D. Trimming took off 2 bases at V and 10 bases at J, with 8 bases between the two ends. CDR3 length: 12 amino acids. Germline V gives CDR1 KGHDR, CDR2 SFDVKD. CDR3 sequence: CATSDSPVEQFF. CDR3 in DNA: TGTGCCACCAGTGATTCCCCCGTAGAGCAGTTCTTC.

This chain links TRBV19 with TRBJ1-1, with D possibly being TRBD1 (5 bases). Germline values: CDR1 LNHDA, CDR2 SQIVND (reference sequence). The CDR3 has 14 amino acids. Trimming stripped 3 bases from V and 3 bases from J, with 11 bases between. The CDR3 protein is CASSMGLIDTEAFF. DNA of the CDR3: TGTGCCAGTAGTATGGGACTCATAGACACTGAAGCTTTCTTT.

The chain combines TRBV7-2 with TRBJ1-4; D might be TRBD1 (6 bases). CDR3 size: 16 residues. V gave up 4 bases and J gave up 8 bases, with 20 bases separating them. Germline lookup yields CDR1 SGHTA and CDR2 FQGNSA. CDR3 DNA sequence: TGTGCCAGCAGCTCCACTGCAGGGGCTGGGGGAGAAAAACTGTTTTTT. Protein product: CASSSTAGAGGEKLFF.

The chain combines TRBV4-3 with TRBJ2-7; the match to TRBD1 covers 8 bases. J gave up 3 bases and V 0 bases, and 7 bases lay outside the gene matches. This CDR3 spans 16 amino acids. The germline V gene has CDR1 LGHNA and CDR2 YSLEER. The CDR3 DNA sequence: TGCGCCAGCAGCCAAGAACGGGACAGGCCTCTCTACGAGCAGTACTTC. As protein: CASSQERDRPLYEQYF.

This sequence joins TRBV5-1 and TRBJ2-1, with TRBD2 identical over 11 bases. V gave up 2 bases and J gave up 5 bases; unmatched junction bases: 3. This CDR3 region has 15 residues. Germline assignment: CDR1 SGHRS and CDR2 YFSETQ. The CDR3 sequence: CASSFRLAGNNEQFF. The CDR3 nucleotides are TGCGCCAGCAGCTTCCGACTAGCGGGGAACAATGAGCAGTTCTTC.

The chain has TRBV18 and TRBJ2-7; D remains ambiguous. V was cut by 3 bases and J by 5 bases, with 11 bases left in between. The CDR3 covers 13 residues. Looked up from germline, CDR1 is KGHSH and CDR2 is LQKENI. The CDR3 spells CASSPLMGHEQYF. The CDR3 nucleotides are TGTGCCAGCTCACCTTTAATGGGCCACGAGCAGTACTTC.

The CDR3 sequence: CASEARGDQNTGELFF. CDR3 coding DNA: TGTGCCTCAGAAGCTCGGGGGGACCAGAACACCGGGGAGCTGTTTTTT. The chain recombines TRBV10-3 with TRBJ2-2, with 7 bases identical to TRBD2. Trimming removed 11 bases from V and 1 base from J; junction bases left unmatched: 13. The CDR3 consists of 16 residues. Germline V gene lookup returns CDR1 ENHRY and CDR2 SYGVKD.

This rearrangement joins TRBV6-5 to TRBJ2-7, with 8 bases aligning to TRBD1. The germline V gene encodes CDR1 MNHEY and CDR2 SVGAGI. V lost 2 bases to trimming and J lost 3 bases; unmatched junction nucleotides: 6. This CDR3 spans 15 amino acids. In DNA, the CDR3 is TGTGCCAGCAGTTACAATTACAGGGGGAGCTACGAGCAGTACTTC. Amino acids: CASSYNYRGSYEQYF.

The rearrangement uses TRBV3-1 (or the pseudogene TRBV3-2) and TRBJ2-3; D is possibly TRBD2 (7 bases). V lost 5 bases to trimming and J lost 6 bases, with 15 bases between them. There are 14 residues in the CDR3. Germline CDR1 is LGHDT and CDR2 is YNNKEL (reference sequence). Here the CDR3 DNA reads TGTGCCAGCAGCGACGAGGGAGGGGGGGATACGCAGTATTTT. Translating it yields CASSDEGGGDTQYF.